Below, 17 T cell receptor beta chains from the same sample are listed, as sequenced in a study of chemoradiotherapy in HPV16-positive cancers. Libraries were prepared by immunoSEQ multiplex PCR; TCRdb keeps only in-frame clonotypes and omits some of them. Among some 6,200 clones, approximately 86% were seen once, and the ten largest hold over 2%. The specimen was tumor tissue, collected from a patient who underwent chemoradiotherapy. These receptors were obtained from a human donor with HPV-associated anogenital cancer.

V gene TRBV14 combines with J gene TRBJ1-1, with a possible D match to TRBD1 (5 bases). The germline gives CDR1 SGHDN, CDR2 FVKESK. Trimming cost V 0 bases and J 4 bases, with 18 bases left between them. CDR3 length equals 17 residues. The CDR3 DNA sequence: TGTGCCAGCAGCCAAGACGCTTGGGGACGGTCCATCACTGAAGCTTTCTTT. Protein product: CASSQDAWGRSITEAFF.

The rearrangement links TRBV4-1 to TRBJ1-2, with 8 nucleotides matching TRBD1. Trimming cost V 2 bases and J 3 bases; bases outside gene matches: 2. Germline CDR1 reads MGHRA; CDR2 reads YSYEKL. This CDR3 contains 14 residues. The CDR3 DNA is TGCGCCAGCAGCCAACCGACAGGGGACTATGGCTACACCTTC. Protein product: CASSQPTGDYGYTF.

The V gene is TRBV18, the J gene TRBJ1-6, with no clear D. The CDR3 runs 20 residues. The V gene's germline CDR1 is KGHSH and CDR2 LQKENI. Trimming cost V 5 bases and J 0 bases, with 23 bases left between them. The CDR3 DNA sequence: TGTGCCAGCTCAAAATGGCGGAGTGGACGCGAAAGCTCCTATAATTCACCCCTCCACTTT. This translates into CASSKWRSGRESSYNSPLHF.

The gene calls are TRBV19 and TRBJ2-1, with 11 bases matching TRBD2. Looked up from germline, CDR1 is LNHDA and CDR2 is SQIVND (reference sequence). Trimming at V came to 4 bases and at J to 2 bases, leaving 1 base not matched to a gene. The CDR3 extends over 15 amino acids. CDR3 sequence reads: CASSKTSGAYNEQFF. Written as DNA, the CDR3 is TGTGCCAGTAGTAAGACTAGCGGGGCCTACAATGAGCAGTTCTTC.

CDR3 residues: CASSPRQGFSETQYF. The CDR3 DNA follows: TGTGCCAGCAGTCCCCGACAGGGTTTTTCAGAGACCCAGTACTTC. The genes are TRBV6-5 and TRBJ2-5, with TRBD1 identical over 7 bases. There are 15 residues in the CDR3. Germline trimming cut 5 bases from V and 4 bases from J; bases unmatched to any gene: 10. CDR1 is MNHEY and CDR2 is SVGAGI in the germline V gene.

V usage is TRBV5-1 and J usage is TRBJ1-2; D ambiguous. V shed 3 bases and J shed 6 bases, with 21 bases lying between them. Germline loops: CDR1 SGHRS, CDR2 YFSETQ. CDR3 length equals 16 residues. CDR3 DNA: TGCGCCAGCAGCTCAGGTCGGGTACCTGGTGAGGATGGCTACACCTTC. It codes for CASSSGRVPGEDGYTF.

The chain combines TRBV7-8 with TRBJ2-2; a possible D gene is TRBD2 (5 bases). This CDR3 is built from 16 residues. Looked up from germline, CDR1 is SGHVS and CDR2 is FQNEAQ. V lost 5 bases and J 6 bases, leaving 19 bases between the germline ends. CDR3 bases: TGTGCCAGCAGCCACCACCCGGACTGGCGCTCCGGGGAGCTGTTTTTT. It encodes CASSHHPDWRSGELFF. Full variable domain (outside the CDR3, taken from reference TRBV7-8 and TRBJ2-2): GAGVSQSPRYKVAKRGQDVALRCDPISGHVSLFWYQQALGQGPEFLTYFQNEAQLDKSGLPSDRFFAERPEGSVSTLKIQRTQQEDSAVYLCASSHHPDWRSGELFFGEGSRLTVL.

The chain uses TRBV18 and TRBJ1-3; D gene ambiguous. Germline V CDR1 and CDR2: KGHSH, LQKENI. Deletions cut 3 bases from V and 4 bases from J, with 4 bases between. The CDR3 runs to 12 residues. CDR3 sequence: CASSPGGNTIYF. In nucleotides, the CDR3 is TGTGCCAGCTCACCCGGGGGAAACACCATATATTTT.

The chain recombines TRBV29-1 with TRBJ1-1; TRBD1 matches at 9 bases. Germline lookup yields CDR1 SQVTM and CDR2 ANQGSEA. V was clipped by 6 bases and J by 11 bases; unmatched bases: 7. The CDR3 length is 11 residues. CDR3 nucleotides: TGCAGCGTGGTACAGGGGGCCTTCGCTTTCTTT. This encodes CSVVQGAFAFF.

This chain connects TRBV7-2 to TRBJ2-3, with TRBD2 identical over 7 bases. The germline gives CDR1 SGHTA, CDR2 FQGNSA. J gave up 5 bases and V 4 bases, and 12 bases lay outside the gene matches. This CDR3 spans 16 amino acids. CDR3 amino acids: CASSSGGRSGGDTQYF. DNA for the CDR3: TGTGCCAGCAGCTCCGGCGGGAGATCGGGTGGAGATACGCAGTATTTT.

V usage is TRBV18 and J usage is TRBJ2-2; D is uncertain. Germline V gene data show CDR1 as KGHSH and CDR2 as LQKENI. The CDR3 contains 13 residues. The ends were cut back, 8 bases at V and 2 bases at J, with 9 bases in the middle. The CDR3 sequence is CASADGNTGELFF. CDR3 nucleotide sequence: TGTGCCAGCGCGGACGGTAACACCGGGGAGCTGTTTTTT. Looking up the rest from reference TRBV18 and TRBJ2-2 gives the full variable domain: NAGVMQNPRHLVRRRGQEARLRCSPMKGHSHVYWYRQLPEEGLKFMVYLQKENIIDESGMPKERFSAEFPKEGPSILRIQQVVRGDSAAYFCASADGNTGELFFGEGSRLTVL.

The chain carries TRBV7-9 and TRBJ2-1; D call uncertain. Looked up from germline, CDR1 is SEHNR and CDR2 is FQNEAQ (reference sequence). The ends were cut back, 1 base at V and 4 bases at J, with 8 bases in the middle. The CDR3 contains 14 residues. CDR3 in amino acids: CASSLVVAYNEQFF. The CDR3 coding sequence is TGTGCCAGCAGCTTAGTAGTAGCTTACAATGAGCAGTTCTTC.

This clone was detected only once. The chain employs TRBV5-6 and TRBJ1-1, with D tentatively TRBD1 (5 bases). Germline CDR1 is SGHDT and CDR2 is YYEEEE. Trimming took off 2 bases at V and 8 bases at J, with 13 bases between the two ends. CDR3 size: 13 residues. CDR3 region: CASSFYGRAEAFF. The CDR3, as DNA: TGTGCCAGCAGCTTTTATGGCAGGGCCGAAGCTTTCTTT.

This sequence joins TRBV7-9 and TRBJ1-1, with a weak D call TRBD1 (6 bases). Germline assignment: CDR1 SEHNR and CDR2 FQNEAQ (reference sequence). This CDR3 is 16 amino acids long. V gave up 5 bases and J gave up 0 bases, with 16 bases separating them. The chain's CDR3 is CASSPPGGPMNTEAFF. The CDR3 DNA reads TGTGCCAGCAGCCCACCCGGGGGCCCTATGAACACTGAAGCTTTCTTT.

This clone showed up just once. V is TRBV7-2 and J is TRBJ1-1, with 10 bases identical to TRBD1. The CDR3 is 16 residues long. Per the germline V gene, CDR1 is SGHTA and CDR2 is FQGNSA. V lost 5 bases to trimming and J lost 1 base; unmatched junction nucleotides: 7. The CDR3 is CASSPGTGVGNTEAFF. CDR3 nucleotide sequence: TGTGCCAGCAGCCCCGGGACAGGGGTAGGGAACACTGAAGCTTTCTTT. Complete variable domain (other parts from reference TRBV7-2 and TRBJ1-1): GAGVSQSPSNKVTEKGKDVELRCDPISGHTALYWYRQSLGQGLEFLIYFQGNSAPDKSGLPSDRFSAERTGGSVSTLTIQRTQQEDSAVYLCASSPGTGVGNTEAFFGQGTRLTVV.

CDR3 amino acids: CASSVNPRGGYNEQFF. The CDR3 coding sequence is TGTGCCAGCAGCGTAAACCCCCGTGGGGGATACAATGAGCAGTTCTTC. The V gene is TRBV9, the J gene TRBJ2-1, with D possibly being TRBD1 or TRBD2 (5 bases each). There are 16 residues in the CDR3. Trimming removed 1 base at V and 4 bases at J, with 15 bases between. Germline CDR1 is SGDLS and CDR2 is YYNGEE.

The chain uses TRBV7-8 and TRBJ2-2; 11 bases are shared with TRBD2. V lost 5 bases, J lost 5 bases, and 4 bases stayed unmatched. CDR1 and CDR2 from the germline V gene are SGHVS and FQNEAQ. This CDR3 is built from 15 residues. The DNA for the CDR3 is TGTGCCAGCAGCGATACTAGCGGGAGAACCGGGGAGCTGTTTTTT. It is translated as CASSDTSGRTGELFF.